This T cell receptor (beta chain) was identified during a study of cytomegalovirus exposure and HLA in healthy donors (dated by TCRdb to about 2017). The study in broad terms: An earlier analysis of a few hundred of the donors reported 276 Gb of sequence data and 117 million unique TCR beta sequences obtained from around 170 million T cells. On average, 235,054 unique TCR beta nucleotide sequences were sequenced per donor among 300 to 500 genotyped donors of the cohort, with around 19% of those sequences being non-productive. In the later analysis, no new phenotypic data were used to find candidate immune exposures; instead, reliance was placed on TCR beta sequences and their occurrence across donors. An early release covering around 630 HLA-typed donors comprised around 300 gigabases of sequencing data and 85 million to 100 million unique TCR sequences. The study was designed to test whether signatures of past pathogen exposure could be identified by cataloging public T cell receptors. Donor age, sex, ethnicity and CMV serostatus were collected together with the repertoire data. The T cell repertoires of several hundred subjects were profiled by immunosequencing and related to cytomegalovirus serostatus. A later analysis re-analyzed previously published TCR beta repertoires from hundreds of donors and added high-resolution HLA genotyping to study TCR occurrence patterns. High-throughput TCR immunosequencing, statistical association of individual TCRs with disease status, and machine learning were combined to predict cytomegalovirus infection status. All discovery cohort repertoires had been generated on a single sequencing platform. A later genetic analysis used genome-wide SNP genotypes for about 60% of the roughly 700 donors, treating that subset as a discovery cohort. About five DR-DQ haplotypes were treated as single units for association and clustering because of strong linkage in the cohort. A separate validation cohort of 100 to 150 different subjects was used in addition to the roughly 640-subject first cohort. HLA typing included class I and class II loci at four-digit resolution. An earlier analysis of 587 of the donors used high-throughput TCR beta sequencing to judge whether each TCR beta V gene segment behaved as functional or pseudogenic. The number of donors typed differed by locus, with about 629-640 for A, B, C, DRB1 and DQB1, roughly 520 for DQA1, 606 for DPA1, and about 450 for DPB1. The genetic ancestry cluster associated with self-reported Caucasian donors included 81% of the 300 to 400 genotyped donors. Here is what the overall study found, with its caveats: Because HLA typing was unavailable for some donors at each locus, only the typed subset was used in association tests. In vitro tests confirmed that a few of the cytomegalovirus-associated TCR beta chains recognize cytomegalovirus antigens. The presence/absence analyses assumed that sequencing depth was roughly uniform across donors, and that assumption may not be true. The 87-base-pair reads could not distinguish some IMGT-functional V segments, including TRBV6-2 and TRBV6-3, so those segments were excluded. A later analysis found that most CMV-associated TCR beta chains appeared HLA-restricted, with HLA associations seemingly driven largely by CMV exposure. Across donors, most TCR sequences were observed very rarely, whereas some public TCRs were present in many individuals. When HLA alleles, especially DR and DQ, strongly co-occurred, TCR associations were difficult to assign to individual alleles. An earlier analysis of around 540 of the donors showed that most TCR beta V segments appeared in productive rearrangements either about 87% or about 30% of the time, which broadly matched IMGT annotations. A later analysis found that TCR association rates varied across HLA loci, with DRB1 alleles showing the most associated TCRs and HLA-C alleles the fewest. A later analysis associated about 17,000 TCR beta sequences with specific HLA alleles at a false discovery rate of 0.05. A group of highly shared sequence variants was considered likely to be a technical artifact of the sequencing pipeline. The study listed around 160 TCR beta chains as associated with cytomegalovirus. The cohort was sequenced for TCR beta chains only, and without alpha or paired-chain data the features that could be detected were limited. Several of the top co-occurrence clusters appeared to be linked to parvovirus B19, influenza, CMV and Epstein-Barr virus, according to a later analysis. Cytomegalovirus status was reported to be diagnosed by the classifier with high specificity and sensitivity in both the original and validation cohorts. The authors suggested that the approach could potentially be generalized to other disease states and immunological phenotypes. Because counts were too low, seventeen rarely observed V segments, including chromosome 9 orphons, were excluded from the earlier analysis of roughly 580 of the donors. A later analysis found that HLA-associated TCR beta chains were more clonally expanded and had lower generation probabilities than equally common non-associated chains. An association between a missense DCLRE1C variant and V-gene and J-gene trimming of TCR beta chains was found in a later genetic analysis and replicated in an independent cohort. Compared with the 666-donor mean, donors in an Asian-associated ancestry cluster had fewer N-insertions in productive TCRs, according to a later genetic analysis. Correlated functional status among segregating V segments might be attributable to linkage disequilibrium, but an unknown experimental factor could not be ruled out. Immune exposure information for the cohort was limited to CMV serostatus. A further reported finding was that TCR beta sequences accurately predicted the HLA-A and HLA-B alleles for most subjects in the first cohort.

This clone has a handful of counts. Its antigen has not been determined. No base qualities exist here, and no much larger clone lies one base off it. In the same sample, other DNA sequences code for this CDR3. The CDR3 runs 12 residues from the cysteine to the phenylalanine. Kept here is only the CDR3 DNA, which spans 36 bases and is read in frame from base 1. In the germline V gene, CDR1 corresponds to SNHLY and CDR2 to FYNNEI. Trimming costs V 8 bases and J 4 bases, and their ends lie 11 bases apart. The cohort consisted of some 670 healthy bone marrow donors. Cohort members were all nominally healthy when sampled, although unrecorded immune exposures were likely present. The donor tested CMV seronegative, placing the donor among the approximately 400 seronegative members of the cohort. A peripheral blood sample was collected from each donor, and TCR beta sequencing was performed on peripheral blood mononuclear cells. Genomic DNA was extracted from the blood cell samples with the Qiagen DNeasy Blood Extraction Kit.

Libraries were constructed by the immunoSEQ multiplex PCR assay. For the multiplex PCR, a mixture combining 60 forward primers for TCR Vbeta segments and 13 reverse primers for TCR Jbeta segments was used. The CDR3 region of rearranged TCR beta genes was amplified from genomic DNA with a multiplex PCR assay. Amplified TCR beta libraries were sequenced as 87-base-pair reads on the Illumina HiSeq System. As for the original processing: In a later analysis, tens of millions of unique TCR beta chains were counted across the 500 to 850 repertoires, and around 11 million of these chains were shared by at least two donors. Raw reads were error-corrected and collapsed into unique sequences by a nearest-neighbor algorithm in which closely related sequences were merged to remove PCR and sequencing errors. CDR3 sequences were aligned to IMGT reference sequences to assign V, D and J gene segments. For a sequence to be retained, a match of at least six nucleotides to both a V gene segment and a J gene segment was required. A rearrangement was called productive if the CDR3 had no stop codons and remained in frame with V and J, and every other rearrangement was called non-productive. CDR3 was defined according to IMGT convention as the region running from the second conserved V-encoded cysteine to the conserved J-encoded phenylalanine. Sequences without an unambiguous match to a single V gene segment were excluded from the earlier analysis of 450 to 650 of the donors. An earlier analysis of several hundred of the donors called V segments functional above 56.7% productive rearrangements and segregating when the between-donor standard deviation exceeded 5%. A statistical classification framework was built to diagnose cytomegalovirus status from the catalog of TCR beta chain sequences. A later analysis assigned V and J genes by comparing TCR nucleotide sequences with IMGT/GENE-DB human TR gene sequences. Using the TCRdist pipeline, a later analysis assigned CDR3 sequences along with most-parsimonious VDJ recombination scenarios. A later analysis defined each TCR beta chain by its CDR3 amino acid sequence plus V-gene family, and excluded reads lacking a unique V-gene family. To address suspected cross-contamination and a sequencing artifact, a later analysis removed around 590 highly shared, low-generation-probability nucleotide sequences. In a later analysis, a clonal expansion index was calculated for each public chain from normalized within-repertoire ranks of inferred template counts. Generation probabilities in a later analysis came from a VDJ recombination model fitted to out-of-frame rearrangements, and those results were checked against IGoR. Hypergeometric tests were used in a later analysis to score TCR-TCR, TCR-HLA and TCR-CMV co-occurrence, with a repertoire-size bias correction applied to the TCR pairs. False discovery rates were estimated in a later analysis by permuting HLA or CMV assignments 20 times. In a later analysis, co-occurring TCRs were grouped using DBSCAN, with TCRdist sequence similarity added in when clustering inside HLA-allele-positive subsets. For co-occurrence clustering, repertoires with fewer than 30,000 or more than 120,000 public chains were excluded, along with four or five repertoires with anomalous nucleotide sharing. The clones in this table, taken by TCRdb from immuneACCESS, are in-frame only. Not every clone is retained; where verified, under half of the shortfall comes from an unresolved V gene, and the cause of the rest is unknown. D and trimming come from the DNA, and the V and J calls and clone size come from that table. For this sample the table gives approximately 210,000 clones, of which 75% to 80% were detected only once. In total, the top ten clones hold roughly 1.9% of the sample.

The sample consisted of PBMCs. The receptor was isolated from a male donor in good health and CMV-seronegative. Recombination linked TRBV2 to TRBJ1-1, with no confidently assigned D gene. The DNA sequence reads TGTGCCAGCGAGAGAGAGGGCACTGAAGCTTTCTTT. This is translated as CASEREGTEAFF.